This T cell receptor beta chain appears in the sequencing data of a study of T cells in severe cutaneous drug reactions. The wider study: Patients in acute or recovery stage gave blister fluids/cells and PBMC.

Bulk and single-cell libraries used iRepertoire multiplex PCR with TCR subtype-specific primers. Roughly 100-500 ng of RNA per sample was bulk library input. TCRdb reprocessed the multiplex PCR reads and stores each CDR3 protein as one record, lacking DNA. The sample yields about 5,000 distinct CDR3 sequences, of which the top ten take up roughly 15%. The patients sequenced had a carbamazepine-induced Stevens-Johnson syndrome or toxic epidermal necrolysis reaction. Peripheral blood was from CBZ-SJS/TEN patients: a few Han Chinese, about 6 European. Source material: PBMCs. This clonotype originated in a human donor with a severe cutaneous adverse drug reaction.

The CDR3 protein is CASSLGGSQETQYF. The V and J genes are TRBV12-3 or TRBV12-4 and TRBJ2-5; TCRdb names TRBD2, which stays unverified in the absence of DNA. The CDR3 extends over 14 amino acids.